This note documents a single T cell receptor beta chain sequence. Its cognate antigen is unknown. The germline gives CDR1 SGHRS, CDR2 YFSETQ. V was clipped by 4 bases and J by 5 bases, with 18 bases between them. CDR3 length equals 15 residues. This specimen comes from a study of shared clonotypes between healthy human individuals. Study in general: Three men and a couple of women, aged 18 to 49, were donors.

Study observations and caveats: Several donors held roughly 5% of naive CD4 clonotypes in common.

Measured with immunoSEQ multiplex PCR; TCRdb has only the in-frame clones, and not every one. The profile shows some 2.4 million clones, approximately 93% of them singletons. Input material: naive CD4+ T cells from PBMCs. Subset denoted: CD45RA+ positively selected. The receptor comes from a man aged 18 to 35 in good health. Some clones in this sample may be carry-over from other donors' samples. The genes are TRBV5-1 and TRBJ1-1; D uncertain. CDR3 sequence: CASSIMTPMGTEAFF. The CDR3 region has the DNA TGCGCCAGCAGCATCATGACTCCTATGGGGACTGAAGCTTTCTTT.